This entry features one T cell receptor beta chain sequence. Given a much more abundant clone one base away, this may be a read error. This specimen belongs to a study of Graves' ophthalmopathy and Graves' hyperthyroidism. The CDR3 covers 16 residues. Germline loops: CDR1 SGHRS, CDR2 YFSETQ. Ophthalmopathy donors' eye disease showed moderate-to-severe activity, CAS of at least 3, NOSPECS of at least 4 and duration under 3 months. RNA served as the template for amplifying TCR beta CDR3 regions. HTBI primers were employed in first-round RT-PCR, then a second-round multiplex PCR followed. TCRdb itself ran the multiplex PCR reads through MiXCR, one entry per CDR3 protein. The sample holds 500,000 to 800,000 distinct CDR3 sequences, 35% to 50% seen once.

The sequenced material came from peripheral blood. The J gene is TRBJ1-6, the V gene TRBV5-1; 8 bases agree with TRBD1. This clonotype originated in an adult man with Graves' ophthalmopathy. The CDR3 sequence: CASSLGQVNPNPPLHF. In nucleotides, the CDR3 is TGTGCCAGCAGCCTGGGACAGGTGAATCCCAATCCACCCCTCCACTTT.